This T cell receptor beta chain was captured in a study of blood T cell repertoires in COVID-19. Deletions cut 6 bases from V and 8 bases from J, with 19 bases between. CDR1 is MGHDK and CDR2 is SYGVNS in the germline V gene. The CDR3 runs to 15 residues. Clones were sequenced by immunoSEQ multiplex PCR, and TCRdb holds only the in-frame ones, with some missing. The table records 110,000 to 150,000 clones, approximately 92% of them present only once. Material: peripheral blood. This receptor was taken from a woman aged 60 to 75 with active COVID-19. The chain joins TRBV25-1 to TRBJ1-4, with D perhaps TRBD1 (5 bases). The CDR3 DNA follows: TGTGCCAGCAGCCGGGAGGGACCCCTAAACGAAAAACTGTTTTTT. It yields the protein CASSREGPLNEKLFF.